This record concerns one TCR beta chain sequence. It has no known antigen specificity. No base-level quality is on record; no much larger clone is a single base apart. The identical CDR3 is also encoded by other nucleotide sequences in the sample. The sample is drawn from a study of T cell responses to AZD1222 COVID-19 vaccine (dated by TCRdb to the early 2020s). Broadly, across the study: A total of 230 to 250 trial participants underwent TCR sequencing, of whom under 220 had received two doses of AZD1222 and about 25 had received two doses of the MenACWY control vaccine. Enrollment into the trials was organized by age into subgroups of 18-55, 56-69 and 70-plus years, and those subgroups contained approximately 160, 26 and 62 TCR-sequenced participants, respectively.

The CDR3 regions of human TCRbeta chains were analyzed by immunosequencing. In the source study's methods: Repertoire TCRs were checked for matches against a reference library of SARS-CoV-2-specific TCRs that had been generated using the MIRA antigen-specificity platform. Breadth was defined as the fraction of unique TCRs that were SARS-CoV-2-associated. Depth was defined as the fraction of total T cells that were SARS-CoV-2-associated. Using the MIRA data, every spike-specific TCR was mapped to the spike region that the TCR reacted to and assigned to either a CD4 or a CD8 class. Log10-transformed breadth and depth values were compared by one-way ANOVA with Sidak's multiple comparisons tests. The immuneACCESS repertoire file appears here via TCRdb, limited to in-frame rearrangements. These files lack a portion of the clones; in checked studies, under half of the deficit traces to unresolved V genes, and the cause of the others is not known. V and J calls and clone size are as listed in that table; D and trimming were resolved from the DNA. Here the sample has approximately 120,000 clones; roughly 87% occur a single time. The top ten constitute roughly 5.7% of the sample.

Here is what the overall study found, with its caveats: Most participants were white British and females outnumbered males, and the authors suggested that clonal diversity may have been underestimated. Only five or six AZD1222 recipients were SARS-CoV-2 seropositive at baseline, limiting conclusions about previously exposed vaccinees. In the small 56-69-year group, the increase in depth fell short of significance, most likely because of low power. After two AZD1222 doses, spike-specific TCR breadth and depth were significantly higher than at day 0 and than in MenACWY recipients. The vaccine-associated CD4 TCRs covered the entire spike protein, and the dominant responses fell in regions 160-218 and 743-854. Epitopes outside the regions mutated in the B.1.351 and B.1.1.7 variants were reportedly recognized by nearly half of the unique spike-specific TCRs. No day 14 peak-response samples were available, so repertoires were characterized only after the peak T cell response.

Per the publication, the time point label means: about 28 days (+/-7) after the second vaccine dose. AZD1222 recipients with second doses at about 4 weeks or about 12 weeks were pooled, because spike-specific TCR depth and breadth did not differ between schedules. Vaccinee samples came from UK trials COV001 and COV002, including a single-blind randomized controlled phase 2/3 trial of AZD1222 (ChAdOx1 nCoV-19) in healthy adults. For TCRbeta chain sequencing, PBMC samples from trial participants were taken at day 0 and at day 28 after the second dose. V and J are truncated by 1 base and 0 bases respectively, leaving an intervening sequence of 4 bases. Spanning cysteine to phenylalanine, the CDR3 consists of 13 amino acids. This entry keeps only the CDR3 DNA: 39 bases, framed from base 1.

The sequence joins TRBV12-3 or TRBV12-4 to TRBJ2-7, with no reliable assignment of the D segment. This material consisted of peripheral blood, taken 28 days after the second AZD1222 dose. The sequence was obtained from an adult who received the AZD1222 COVID-19 vaccine. The base sequence is TGTGCCAGCAGTTTAGGACACTCCTACGAGCAGTACTTC. This is translated as CASSLGHSYEQYF.